This T cell receptor beta chain is drawn from a study of human T cells and chemical hapten exposure. Only a few counts were recorded for this clonotype. Its antigen is still unknown. Study conclusions and caveats: Expanded TCRs formed significantly more large CDR3 similarity clusters than controls.

TCRdb redid the calling of the RACE reads with MiXCR, one entry per CDR3 protein. This repertoire shows tens of thousands of distinct CDR3 sequences, around 10% found once; its top ten account for more than 1.3%. The CDR3 loop spans 16 amino acids. The germline gives CDR1 SEHNR, CDR2 FQNEAQ (reference sequence). Trimming took 5 bases from V and 2 from J, leaving 17 bases between them. As to time point: patch test 3, about 24 weeks after DPC sensitization. Treatment noted: therapeutic diphenylcyclopropenone sensitization with weekly scalp DPC. The sequences come from whole blood, collected in connection with sensitization to the hapten diphenylcyclopropenone (DPC). The origin of this receptor is a woman aged 45 to 65 with alopecia areata. Some clones in this sample may be carry-over from other donors' samples. The rearrangement joins TRBV7-9 to TRBJ2-3; D assignment may be TRBD1 or TRBD2 (6 bases each). The CDR3 nucleotides are TGTGCCAGCAGCCGTGGGGGCAGGAGGGCCACAGATACGCAGTATTTT. Translation: CASSRGGRRATDTQYF. Looking up the rest from reference TRBV7-9 and TRBJ2-3 gives the full variable domain: DTGVSQNPRHKITKRGQNVTFRCDPISEHNRLYWYRQTLGQGPEFLTYFQNEAQLEKSRLLSDRFSAERPKGSFSTLEIQRTEQGDSAMYLCASSRGGRRATDTQYFGPGTRLTVL.